This T cell receptor (beta chain) came from a study of shared clonotypes between healthy human individuals. Study results and caveats: Shared clonotypes across all four donors exceeded non-shared ones in generation probability. The authors sampled blood alone, and tissue repertoires likely differ.

Notes on this clone: Its antigen is unidentified.

Germline V gene data show CDR1 as LGHNA and CDR2 as YSLEER. The CDR3 is 12 residues long. V was cut by 3 bases and J by 5 bases, with 8 bases left in between. Profiled with immunoSEQ multiplex PCR; TCRdb holds only in-frame clones, not every one. The table records 850,000 to 1,100,000 clones, 60% to 80% of them present only once. The clonotype comes from a man aged 18 to 30 in good health. Some clones in this sample may be carry-over from other donors' samples. The chain employs TRBV4-3 and TRBJ2-7; no reliable D call. Specimen: memory CD4+ T cells from PBMCs. This sample's subset: CD45RA-negative fraction. In nucleotides, the CDR3 is TGCGCCAGCAGCCAGGGCCGGGACGAGCAGTACTTC. It translates to CASSQGRDEQYF.